Listed below are T cell receptor beta chains from one sample, sequenced in a study of response to subunit inactivated influenza vaccine. TCRdb used MiXCR to reprocess the RT-PCR reads, holding one entry per CDR3 protein. The table lists approximately 530,000 distinct CDR3 sequences, around 13% of them singletons. Sequencing was performed on PBMCs from blood, taken about 40 days after vaccination. Source of these receptors: a man between 50 and 59 years old who received an inactivated influenza vaccine. Each CDR3 is given without its conserved first and last residue.

j_call | v_call | cdr3_aa
TRBJ2-5 | TRBV12-3/TRBV12-4 | ASRGFNWETQY
TRBJ2-7 | TRBV9 | ASSEGGGPPSYEQY
TRBJ2-3 | TRBV4-3 | ASSQGGVQRGADTQY
TRBJ2-3 | TRBV27 | ASSLTGSLADTQY
TRBJ2-2 | TRBV24-1 | ATSDLMAGDSGELF
TRBJ2-1 | TRBV9 | ASSTRLAGGPYNEQF
TRBJ2-7 | TRBV5-1 | ASRPSQDRVAYEQY
TRBJ2-7 | TRBV18 | ASSLRKAPSEQY
TRBJ2-5 | TRBV28 | ASSVTGGEYETQY
TRBJ2-1 | TRBV30 | AWSAGSSSYNEQF
TRBJ2-5 | TRBV14 | ASSLTGQGATQY
TRBJ2-3 | TRBV25-1 | ASSEYRGGPDTQY
TRBJ1-6 | TRBV11-2 | ASSTPRQGANSPLH
TRBJ2-3 | TRBV15 | ATSRGEGQNTDTQY
TRBJ2-7 | TRBV12-3/TRBV12-4 | ASSSGTGPYEQY
TRBJ1-2 | TRBV4-3 | ASSQEILADANYGYT
TRBJ2-3 | TRBV6-1 | ASSPRTGVTDTQY
TRBJ2-3 | TRBV6-2/TRBV6-3 | ASSRWRDSTDTQY
TRBJ2-5 | TRBV4-1 | ASSQVVAGVLQETQY
TRBJ2-1 | TRBV12-3/TRBV12-4 | ASSLFESSYNEQF
TRBJ1-3 | TRBV3-1 | ASSLPGHSGNTIY
TRBJ2-7 | TRBV6-2/TRBV6-3 | ASSYSMSPNPSEQY
TRBJ2-7 | TRBV18 | ASSPAVSYEQY
TRBJ2-1 | TRBV5-1 | ASSPLRQGIDEQF
TRBJ1-1 | TRBV7-8 | ASSLVWNTEAF
TRBJ1-6 | TRBV12-3/TRBV12-4 | ASSDDRGINSPLH
TRBJ2-1 | TRBV18 | ASSPPFADDNEQF
TRBJ2-7 | TRBV4-1 | ASSRMGLGGASYEQY